Below, 13 T cell receptor beta chains from the same sample are listed, as sequenced in a study of T cell changes during pregnancy in multiple sclerosis. Assay: immunoSEQ multiplex PCR; the TCRdb copy retains only in-frame clones and omits some. Among under 30,000 clones, roughly nine tenths were seen once, and the ten largest hold roughly 6.9%. The material was CD8+ T cells from peripheral blood mononuclear cells, obtained in the second trimester of pregnancy. The receptors here all came from a female donor with multiple sclerosis, enrolled in a pregnancy study.

CDR3 DNA sequence: TGTGCCAGCAGCTCCCCATCGGGAGAGGAAGCTTTCTTT. It specifies CASSSPSGEEAFF. V usage is TRBV7-9 and J usage is TRBJ1-1; D gene unclear. The germline V gene encodes CDR1 SEHNR and CDR2 FQNEAQ (reference sequence). The germline V and J ends were trimmed by 4 bases and 8 bases, with 14 bases remaining between them. The CDR3 length is 13 residues.

This sequence joins TRBV9 and TRBJ1-1; 7 bases align to TRBD1. V trimming: 3 bases; J trimming: 0 bases; junction bases outside the gene matches: 2. Per the germline V gene, CDR1 is SGDLS and CDR2 is YYNGEE. CDR3 length: 14 amino acids. The CDR3 region is CASSGDSVNTEAFF. The CDR3 bases are TGTGCCAGCAGCGGGGACAGTGTGAACACTGAAGCTTTCTTT. The entire variable domain, with the rest obtained from reference TRBV9 and TRBJ1-1, is as follows: DSGVTQTPKHLITATGQRVTLRCSPRSGDLSVYWYQQSLDQGLQFLIQYYNGEERAKGNILERFSAQQFPDLHSELNLSSLELGDSALYFCASSGDSVNTEAFFGQGTRLTVV.

The V call is TRBV11-1, the J call TRBJ2-1; 7 nucleotides agree with TRBD2. Trimming removed 2 bases from V and 0 bases from J; junction bases left unmatched: 4. Germline V CDR1 and CDR2: SGHAT, FQDESV (reference sequence). The CDR3 covers 16 residues. The CDR3 DNA reads TGTGCCAGCAGCTTAAGGCGGGGGAGCTCCTACAATGAGCAGTTCTTC. It translates to CASSLRRGSSYNEQFF. Drawing the rest from reference TRBV11-1 and TRBJ2-1, the complete variable domain is EAEVAQSPRYKITEKSQAVAFWCDPISGHATLYWYRQILGQGPELLVQFQDESVVDDSQLPKDRFSAERLKGVDSTLKIQPAELGDSAMYLCASSLRRGSSYNEQFFGPGTRLTVL.

This clone was seen once. This chain connects TRBV6-5 to TRBJ1-1; no clear D. Trimming pared 2 bases from V and 6 bases from J, leaving 10 bases between. Germline V gene lookup returns CDR1 MNHEY and CDR2 SVGAGI. CDR3 length: 13 amino acids. The CDR3 reads CASSYHVGAEAFF. The CDR3 DNA reads as TGTGCCAGCAGTTACCACGTGGGAGCTGAAGCTTTCTTT.

The chain carries TRBV7-9 and TRBJ2-3; TRBD1 agrees at 7 bases. Germline V gene lookup returns CDR1 SEHNR and CDR2 FQNEAQ (reference sequence). V lost 0 bases and J lost 2; bases outside the gene matches: 8. The CDR3 runs 17 residues. This chain's CDR3 is CASSLAFGTEITDTQYF. The CDR3 DNA sequence: TGTGCCAGCAGCTTAGCGTTTGGGACAGAAATCACAGATACGCAGTATTTT.

Judged by abundance, this clone is medium-sized. V is TRBV28 and J is TRBJ2-2; 8 bases agree with TRBD2. Germline V lookup: CDR1 MDHEN, CDR2 SYDVKM. This CDR3 spans 15 amino acids. J lost 3 bases, V lost 5 bases, and 5 bases had no gene match. CDR3 in amino acids: CASSRAGVDTGELFF. CDR3 DNA sequence: TGTGCCAGCAGTAGAGCGGGGGTCGACACCGGGGAGCTGTTTTTT.

This chain connects TRBV7-9 to TRBJ2-7; tentative D call: TRBD2 (6 bases). The CDR3 contains 13 residues. CDR1 is SEHNR and CDR2 is FQNEAQ in the germline V gene (reference sequence). V was cut by 7 bases and J by 4 bases, with 14 bases left in between. CDR3 bases: TGTGCCAGCACCCCGGGAGATGAGTACGAGCAGTACTTC. This gives the protein CASTPGDEYEQYF. Complete variable domain (other parts from reference TRBV7-9 and TRBJ2-7): DTGVSQNPRHKITKRGQNVTFRCDPISEHNRLYWYRQTLGQGPEFLTYFQNEAQLEKSRLLSDRFSAERPKGSFSTLEIQRTEQGDSAMYLCASTPGDEYEQYFGPGTRLTVT.

This chain joins TRBV7-9 and TRBJ2-7; no clear D gene. Germline lookup yields CDR1 SEHNR and CDR2 FQNEAQ (reference sequence). Trimming removed 5 bases at V and 3 bases at J, with 8 bases between. The CDR3 sequence is 12 residues long. Here the CDR3 DNA reads TGTGCCAGCAGCCCGGGTATCTACGAGCAGTACTTC. Encoded protein: CASSPGIYEQYF.

The V call is TRBV9, the J call TRBJ2-5; weak D call: TRBD2 (6 bases). V lost 0 bases to trimming and J lost 5 bases, with 14 bases between them. Germline assignment: CDR1 SGDLS and CDR2 YYNGEE. This CDR3 contains 15 residues. CDR3 sequence: CASSVEWGDGETQYF. CDR3 sequence (DNA): TGTGCCAGCAGCGTAGAGTGGGGGGATGGGGAGACCCAGTACTTC.

The V and J genes are TRBV27 and TRBJ2-5; D gene uncertain. The CDR3 has 11 amino acids. The V gene lost 4 bases and the J gene lost 7 bases, with 7 bases spanning the gap. CDR1 and CDR2 from the germline V gene are MNHEY and SMNVEV (reference sequence). The CDR3 spells CASSYAGTQYF. In DNA form, the CDR3 reads TGTGCCAGCAGTTACGCCGGGACCCAGTACTTC.

The rearrangement joins TRBV9 to TRBJ2-7, with 8 bases fitting TRBD1. The CDR3 is 14 residues long. Trimming cost V 4 bases and J 5 bases; bases outside gene matches: 8. Germline CDR1 reads SGDLS; CDR2 reads YYNGEE. The CDR3 DNA reads as TGTGCCAGCAGCACACAGGGACAGGAGGACGAGCAGTACTTC. Encoded protein: CASSTQGQEDEQYF.

The rearrangement uses TRBV5-1 and TRBJ2-5; a weak D match, TRBD2 (6 bases). The CDR3 is made up of 11 amino acids. CDR1 is SGHRS, CDR2 YFSETQ, per germline. Trimming pared 3 bases from V and 9 bases from J, leaving 9 bases between. The CDR3 here is CASSSGLSQYF. The CDR3 nucleotides are TGCGCCAGCAGCTCGGGACTCTCCCAGTACTTC.

This sequence joins TRBV19 and TRBJ2-1; 11 bases are a match to TRBD2. Germline values: CDR1 LNHDA, CDR2 SQIVND (reference sequence). The CDR3 runs to 15 residues. With 5 bases clipped from V and 4 bases from J, the junction kept 4 bases outside the gene matches. In DNA form, the CDR3 reads TGTGCCAGTAGTGTGACTAGCGGGACGTACAATGAGCAGTTCTTC. Translating gives CASSVTSGTYNEQFF.